This TCR beta chain was sequenced for a study of control samples from healthy donors and cancer patients. Measured with immunoSEQ multiplex PCR; TCRdb has only the in-frame clones, and not every one. The sample has more than 95,000 clones; around 87% are singletons. The CDR3 is made up of 14 amino acids. Germline CDR1 is SGHVS and CDR2 is FQNEAQ. Trimming took 6 bases from V and 3 from J; bases not matched to a gene: 6. This clone has just a few counts. The chain joins TRBV7-8 to TRBJ1-2; 8 positions agree with TRBD1. The source is a man in his fifties or sixties in good health. The sequencing sample was made of blood. This CDR3 reads CASSLQGADYGYTF. CDR3 bases: TGTGCCAGCAGTCTCCAGGGGGCGGACTATGGCTACACCTTC.